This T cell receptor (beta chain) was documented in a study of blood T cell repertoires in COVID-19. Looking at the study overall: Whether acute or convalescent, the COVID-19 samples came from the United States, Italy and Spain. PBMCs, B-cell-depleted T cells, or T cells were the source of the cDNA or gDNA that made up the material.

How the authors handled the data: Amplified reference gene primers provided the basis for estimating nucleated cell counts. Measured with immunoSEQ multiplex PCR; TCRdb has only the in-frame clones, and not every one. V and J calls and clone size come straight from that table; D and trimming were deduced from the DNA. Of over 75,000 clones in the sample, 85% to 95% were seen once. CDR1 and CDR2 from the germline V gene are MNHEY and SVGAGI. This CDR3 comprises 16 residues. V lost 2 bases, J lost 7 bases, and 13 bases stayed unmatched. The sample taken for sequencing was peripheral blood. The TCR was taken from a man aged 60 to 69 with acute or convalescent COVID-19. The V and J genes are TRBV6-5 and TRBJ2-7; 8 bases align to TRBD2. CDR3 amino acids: CASSYTQFSGIVEQYF. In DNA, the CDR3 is TGTGCCAGCAGTTACACTCAGTTTAGCGGGATAGTTGAGCAGTACTTC.